These 18 T cell receptor beta chains were sequenced from one sample in a study of graft-versus-host responses after intestinal transplantation. Their target antigens are unknown. Measured with immunoSEQ multiplex PCR; TCRdb has only the in-frame clones, and not every one. The profile shows around 77,000 clones, approximately 94% of them singletons. Sequencing used unstimulated CD8+ T cells sorted from spleen or lymph node cells, obtained before intestinal transplant. The receptors here all came from a human donor who received an intestinal transplant.

The rearrangement joins TRBV28 to TRBJ2-1, with 11 bases matching TRBD2. J was trimmed by 9 bases and V by 8 bases; bases with no gene match: 9. The V gene's germline CDR1 is MDHEN and CDR2 SYDVKM. The CDR3 is 14 amino acids. As DNA, the CDR3 is TGTGCCAGCGTTCTGCTAGCGGGAGGTTCTGAGCAGTTCTTC. As protein: CASVLLAGGSEQFF.

The chain has TRBV9 and TRBJ2-5, with D uncertain. V was shortened by 5 bases and J by 1 base, with 15 bases between the two germline ends. Germline lookup yields CDR1 SGDLS and CDR2 YYNGEE. CDR3 size: 15 residues. In nucleotides, the CDR3 is TGTGCCAGCAGTACCTCCGGACGGACCCAAGAGACCCAGTACTTC. It is translated as CASSTSGRTQETQYF.

This clone has just one count. This sequence joins TRBV29-1 and TRBJ2-7, with TRBD2 as a possible D gene (6 bases). The V end lost 4 bases, the J end lost 4 bases, and 11 bases lay between the germline ends. CDR1 and CDR2 (germline): SQVTM, ANQGSEA. The CDR3 runs 12 residues. The CDR3 DNA is TGCAGCGTTGCCGGAGGGGTTTACGAGCAGTACTTC. Translated, it gives CSVAGGVYEQYF.

This rearrangement joins TRBV27 to TRBJ2-7; D perhaps matches TRBD1 (6 bases). This CDR3 region has 14 residues. CDR1 and CDR2 from the germline V gene are MNHEY and SMNVEV (reference sequence). Trimming took 8 bases from V and 4 from J, leaving 18 bases between them. The CDR3 here is CASAPGTGTYEQYF. CDR3 nucleotides: TGTGCCAGCGCGCCCGGAACAGGGACATACGAGCAGTACTTC.

This clone is a singleton in its sample. The V call is TRBV28, the J call TRBJ2-3; the D call may be TRBD1 or TRBD2 (6 bases each). The length of the CDR3 is 14 residues. V lost 4 bases, J lost 2 bases, and 10 bases lay in between. Germline V gene lookup returns CDR1 MDHEN and CDR2 SYDVKM. CDR3 protein: CASSWRGATDTQYF. The CDR3 nucleotides read TGTGCCAGCAGTTGGAGGGGGGCCACAGATACGCAGTATTTT. The entire variable domain, with the rest obtained from reference TRBV28 and TRBJ2-3, is as follows: DVKVTQSSRYLVKRTGEKVFLECVQDMDHENMFWYRQDPGLGLRLIYFSYDVKMKEKGDIPEGYSVSREKKERFSLILESASTNQTSMYLCASSWRGATDTQYFGPGTRLTVL.

The chain links TRBV19 to TRBJ2-1, with a weak D call TRBD2 (5 bases). This CDR3 is 16 amino acids long. V lost 5 bases to trimming and J lost 7 bases, with 21 bases between them. CDR1 is LNHDA, CDR2 SQIVND, per germline (reference sequence). CDR3 region: CASSFRLSGPGNEQFF. The CDR3 DNA sequence: TGTGCCAGTAGTTTTCGACTAAGCGGTCCTGGGAATGAGCAGTTCTTC. The variable domain in full, completed from reference TRBV19 and TRBJ2-1, reads DGGITQSPKYLFRKEGQNVTLSCEQNLNHDAMYWYRQDPGQGLRLIYYSQIVNDFQKGDIAEGYSVSREKKESFPLTVTSAQKNPTAFYLCASSFRLSGPGNEQFFGPGTRLTVL.

The V call is TRBV7-9, the J call TRBJ2-7; 14 bases map to TRBD2. The germline CDR1 and CDR2 sequences are SEHNR and FQNEAQ (reference sequence). The CDR3 has 19 residues. Losses at the gene ends were 5 bases for V and 1 base for J; bases not matched to a gene: 13. The CDR3 is CASSAGVGLAGGASYEQYF. The DNA of the CDR3 is TGTGCCAGCAGCGCAGGCGTTGGACTAGCGGGAGGCGCATCCTACGAGCAGTACTTC.

This clone came up a few times. The rearrangement joins TRBV7-8 to TRBJ1-2; 8 nucleotides align to TRBD1. The CDR3 has 14 amino acids. Losses at the gene ends were 4 bases for V and 7 bases for J; bases not matched to a gene: 8. Germline V lookup: CDR1 SGHVS, CDR2 FQNEAQ. This chain's CDR3 is CASSSDRGGFGYTF. CDR3 coding DNA: TGTGCCAGCAGCTCCGACAGGGGTGGGTTTGGCTACACCTTC.

The chain has TRBV5-1 and TRBJ2-1; 9 bases match TRBD2. Trimming removed 2 bases from V and 7 bases from J; junction bases left unmatched: 7. Germline V gives CDR1 SGHRS, CDR2 YFSETQ. The CDR3 totals 15 residues. CDR3 coding DNA: TGCGCCAGCAGCTTCTCGGGGCGGGAGGGGAATGAGCAGTTCTTC. It translates to CASSFSGREGNEQFF.

This chain uses TRBV7-9 with TRBJ2-7; 10 nucleotides agree with TRBD1. There are 14 residues in the CDR3. Unmatched junction bases numbered 6, after V lost 8 bases and J lost 2 bases. CDR1 and CDR2 (germline): SEHNR, FQNEAQ (reference sequence). The CDR3 spells CASVGQGVPYEQYF. CDR3 nucleotides: TGTGCCAGCGTCGGACAGGGGGTCCCCTACGAGCAGTACTTC.

The rearrangement uses TRBV5-5 and TRBJ1-2; 7 bases are shared with TRBD1. The V gene end was trimmed by 4 bases and the J gene end by 8 bases; junction bases not matched to a gene: 20. The CDR3 sequence is 17 residues long. Germline CDR1 is SGHKS and CDR2 is YYEKEE (reference sequence). CDR3 protein: CASSIHGTDIFPGGYTF. The CDR3, as DNA: TGTGCCAGCAGCATCCACGGGACAGATATTTTCCCAGGCGGCTACACCTTC.

This clone was seen a single time. The gene calls are TRBV6-4 and TRBJ2-1; D may be TRBD1 or TRBD2 (7 bases each). V gave up 3 bases and J gave up 8 bases, with 17 bases separating them. CDR3 size: 15 residues. Germline assignment: CDR1 MRHNA and CDR2 SNTAGT. This chain's CDR3 is CASSEREGAGDEQFF. CDR3 bases: TGTGCCAGCAGTGAAAGGGAGGGGGCTGGAGATGAGCAGTTCTTC.

The J gene is TRBJ2-7, the V gene TRBV18; tentative D call: TRBD1 (5 bases). Germline lookup yields CDR1 KGHSH and CDR2 LQKENI. Trimming left V 4 bases short and J 4 bases short, with 17 bases between. There are 15 residues in the CDR3. The CDR3 sequence: CASSLLRRGGYEQYF. The CDR3 bases are TGTGCCAGCTCACTCCTGCGAAGGGGCGGTTACGAGCAGTACTTC.

The CDR3 DNA sequence: TGTGCCTGGAGTGTAGGCAGGGGGGACTATGGCTACACCTTC. It translates to CAWSVGRGDYGYTF. The chain has TRBV30 and TRBJ1-2; 7 nucleotides agree with TRBD1. Germline lookup yields CDR1 GTSNPN and CDR2 SVGIG (reference sequence). V gave up 0 bases and J gave up 3 bases; unmatched junction bases: 4. The CDR3 spans 14 residues.

V is TRBV25-1 and J is TRBJ2-5; TRBD2 is a possible D gene (6 bases). Germline loops: CDR1 MGHDK, CDR2 SYGVNS. With 3 bases removed from V and 2 bases from J, the gap between germline ends came to 16 bases. This CDR3 has 16 residues. The CDR3 region has the DNA TGTGCCAGCAGTGATCCTACCTCTAGCGCTCAAGAGACCCAGTACTTC. The encoded protein is CASSDPTSSAQETQYF.

This clone was seen a few times. The chain recombines TRBV9 with TRBJ1-3; D not resolved. This CDR3 contains 16 residues. V lost 3 bases, J lost 0 bases, and 13 bases lay in between. Germline lookup yields CDR1 SGDLS and CDR2 YYNGEE. The DNA for the CDR3 is TGTGCCAGCAGCGACTCCCTGACTGACTCTGGAAACACCATATATTTT. Its protein product is CASSDSLTDSGNTIYF. The complete variable domain, with remaining parts taken from reference TRBV9 and TRBJ1-3, reads DSGVTQTPKHLITATGQRVTLRCSPRSGDLSVYWYQQSLDQGLQFLIQYYNGEERAKGNILERFSAQQFPDLHSELNLSSLELGDSALYFCASSDSLTDSGNTIYFGEGSWLTVV.

The chain has TRBV6-4 and TRBJ2-5; possibly TRBD1 or TRBD2 for D (5 bases each). Germline V gene lookup returns CDR1 MRHNA and CDR2 SNTAGT. V dropped 0 bases and J dropped 2 bases, with 19 bases sitting between them. The CDR3 contains 18 residues. The CDR3 sequence: CASSDSKVGERWQETQYF. DNA for the CDR3: TGTGCCAGCAGTGACTCGAAGGTGGGGGAGAGGTGGCAAGAGACCCAGTACTTC.

The chain combines TRBV5-1 with TRBJ2-7; 10 bases agree with TRBD2. This CDR3 spans 16 amino acids. Germline-derived CDR1 and CDR2 are SGHRS and YFSETQ. V lost 2 bases to trimming and J lost 3 bases; unmatched junction nucleotides: 8. CDR3 residues: CASSFGLAGENYEQYF. In DNA form, the CDR3 reads TGCGCCAGCAGCTTTGGTCTAGCGGGAGAGAACTACGAGCAGTACTTC.